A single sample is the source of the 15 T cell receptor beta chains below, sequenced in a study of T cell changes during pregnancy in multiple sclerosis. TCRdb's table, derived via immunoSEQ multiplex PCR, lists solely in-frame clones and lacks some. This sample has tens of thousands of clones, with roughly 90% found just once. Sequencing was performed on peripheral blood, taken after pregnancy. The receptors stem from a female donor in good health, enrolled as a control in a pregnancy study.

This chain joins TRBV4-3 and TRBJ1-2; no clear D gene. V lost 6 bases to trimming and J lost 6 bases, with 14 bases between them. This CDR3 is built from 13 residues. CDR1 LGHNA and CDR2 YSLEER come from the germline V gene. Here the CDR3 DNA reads TGCGCCAGCAGTCATACGGGGTTGGATGGCTACACCTTC. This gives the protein CASSHTGLDGYTF.

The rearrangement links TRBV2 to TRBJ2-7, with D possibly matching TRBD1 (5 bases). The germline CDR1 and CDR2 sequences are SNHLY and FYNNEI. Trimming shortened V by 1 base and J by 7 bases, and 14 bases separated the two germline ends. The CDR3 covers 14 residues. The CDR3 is CASSEGTQGREQYF. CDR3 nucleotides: TGTGCCAGCAGTGAAGGGACACAAGGTCGTGAGCAGTACTTC.

This chain's CDR3 is CASSVAGLSNYGYTF. CDR3 in DNA: TGCGCCAGCAGCGTGGCTGGGCTTTCCAACTATGGCTACACCTTC. J is TRBJ1-2 and V is TRBV5-1; no firm D call. This CDR3 contains 15 residues. Germline V gene sequence: CDR1 SGHRS, CDR2 YFSETQ. V lost 4 bases and J lost 2, with 15 bases in between. Using reference TRBV5-1 and TRBJ1-2 for the parts outside the CDR3, the full variable domain is KAGVTQTPRYLIKTRGQQVTLSCSPISGHRSVSWYQQTPGQGLQFLFEYFSETQRNKGNFPGRFSGRQFSNSRSEMNVSTLELGDSALYLCASSVAGLSNYGYTFGSGTRLTVV.

CDR3 DNA: TGTGCCAGTAGTGTGACCGGGACAGGGGGGGGTCAGCCCCAGCATTTT. Encoded protein: CASSVTGTGGGQPQHF. The chain carries TRBV19 and TRBJ1-5, with 11 bases fitting TRBD1. CDR3 size: 16 residues. J was trimmed by 6 bases and V by 5 bases; bases with no gene match: 9. The germline V gene encodes CDR1 LNHDA and CDR2 SQIVND (reference sequence).

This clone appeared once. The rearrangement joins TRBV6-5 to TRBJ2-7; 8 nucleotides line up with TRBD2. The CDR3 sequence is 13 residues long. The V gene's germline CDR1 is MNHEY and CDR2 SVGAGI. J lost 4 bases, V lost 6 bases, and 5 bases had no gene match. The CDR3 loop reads CASRGSGVYEQYF. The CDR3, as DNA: TGTGCCAGCAGGGGTAGCGGGGTGTACGAGCAGTACTTC.

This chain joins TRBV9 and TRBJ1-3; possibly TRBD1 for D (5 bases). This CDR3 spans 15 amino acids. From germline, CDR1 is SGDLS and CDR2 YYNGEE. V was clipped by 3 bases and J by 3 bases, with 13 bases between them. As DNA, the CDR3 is TGTGCCAGCAGCGCGTACTCAGGGCTTGGAAACACCATATATTTT. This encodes CASSAYSGLGNTIYF.

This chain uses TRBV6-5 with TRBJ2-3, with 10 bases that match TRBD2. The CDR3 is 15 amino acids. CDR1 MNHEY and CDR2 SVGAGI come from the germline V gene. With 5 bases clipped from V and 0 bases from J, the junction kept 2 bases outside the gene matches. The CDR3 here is CASSILAGSTDTQYF. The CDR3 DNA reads TGTGCCAGCAGTATACTAGCGGGGAGCACAGATACGCAGTATTTT.

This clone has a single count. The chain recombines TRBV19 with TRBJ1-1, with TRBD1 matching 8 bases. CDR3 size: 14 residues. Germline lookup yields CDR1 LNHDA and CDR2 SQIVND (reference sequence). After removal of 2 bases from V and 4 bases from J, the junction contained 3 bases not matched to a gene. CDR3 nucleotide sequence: TGTGCCAGTAGTATACAGGGGGCCGGCACTGAAGCTTTCTTT. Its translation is CASSIQGAGTEAFF.

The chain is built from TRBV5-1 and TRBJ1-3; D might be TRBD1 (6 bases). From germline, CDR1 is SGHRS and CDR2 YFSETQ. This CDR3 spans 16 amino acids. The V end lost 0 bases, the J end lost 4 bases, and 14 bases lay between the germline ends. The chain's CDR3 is CASSLGQTGAGNTIYF. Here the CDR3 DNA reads TGCGCCAGCAGCTTGGGCCAGACAGGTGCAGGAAACACCATATATTTT.

CDR3 nucleotide sequence: TGTGCCAGCAGTTTCGGACAGGAATACGAGCAGTACTTC. Protein product: CASSFGQEYEQYF. The J gene is TRBJ2-7, the V gene TRBV27, with 7 bases fitting TRBD1. V was pared by 3 bases and J by 4 bases, with 3 bases of the junction left unmatched. The germline CDR1 and CDR2 sequences are MNHEY and SMNVEV (reference sequence). This CDR3 is built from 13 residues.

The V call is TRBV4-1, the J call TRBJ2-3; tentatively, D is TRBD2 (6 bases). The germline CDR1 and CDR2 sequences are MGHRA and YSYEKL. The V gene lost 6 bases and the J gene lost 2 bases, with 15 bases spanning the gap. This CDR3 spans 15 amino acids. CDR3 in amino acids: CASRQTGTPTDTQYF. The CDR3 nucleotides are TGCGCCAGCAGGCAGACCGGGACTCCCACAGATACGCAGTATTTT.

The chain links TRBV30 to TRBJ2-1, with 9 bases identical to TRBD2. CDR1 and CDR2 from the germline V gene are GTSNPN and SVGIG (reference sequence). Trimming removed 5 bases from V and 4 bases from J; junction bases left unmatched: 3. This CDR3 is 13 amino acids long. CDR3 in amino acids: CAWGLALYNEQFF. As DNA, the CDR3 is TGTGCCTGGGGACTAGCGTTGTACAATGAGCAGTTCTTC.

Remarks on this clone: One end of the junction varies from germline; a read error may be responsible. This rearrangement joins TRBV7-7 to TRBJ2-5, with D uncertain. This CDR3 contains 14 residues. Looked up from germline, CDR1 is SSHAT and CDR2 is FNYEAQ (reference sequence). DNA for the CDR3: TGTGCTAGCAGCTTAGACGGATTGCGGGAGACCCAGTACTTC. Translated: CASSLDGLRETQYF.

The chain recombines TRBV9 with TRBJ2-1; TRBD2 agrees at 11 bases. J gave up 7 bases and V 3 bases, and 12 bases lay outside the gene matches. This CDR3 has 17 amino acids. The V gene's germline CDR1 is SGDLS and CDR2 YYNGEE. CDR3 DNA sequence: TGTGCCAGCAGCGCAGAGGGGATAGCGGGGGGGCGTAATGAGCAGTTCTTC. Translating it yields CASSAEGIAGGRNEQFF.

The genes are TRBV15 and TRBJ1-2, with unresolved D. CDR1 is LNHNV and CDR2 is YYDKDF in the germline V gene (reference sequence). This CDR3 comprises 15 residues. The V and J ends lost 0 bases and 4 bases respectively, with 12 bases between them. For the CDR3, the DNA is TGTGCCACCAGCAGAGATTACGCAGACTCCTATGGCTACACCTTC. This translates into CATSRDYADSYGYTF. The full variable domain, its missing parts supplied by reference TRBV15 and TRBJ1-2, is DAMVIQNPRYQVTQFGKPVTLSCSQTLNHNVMYWYQQKSSQAPKLLFHYYDKDFNNEADTPDNFQSRRPNTSFCFLDIRSPGLGDTAMYLCATSRDYADSYGYTFGSGTRLTVV.